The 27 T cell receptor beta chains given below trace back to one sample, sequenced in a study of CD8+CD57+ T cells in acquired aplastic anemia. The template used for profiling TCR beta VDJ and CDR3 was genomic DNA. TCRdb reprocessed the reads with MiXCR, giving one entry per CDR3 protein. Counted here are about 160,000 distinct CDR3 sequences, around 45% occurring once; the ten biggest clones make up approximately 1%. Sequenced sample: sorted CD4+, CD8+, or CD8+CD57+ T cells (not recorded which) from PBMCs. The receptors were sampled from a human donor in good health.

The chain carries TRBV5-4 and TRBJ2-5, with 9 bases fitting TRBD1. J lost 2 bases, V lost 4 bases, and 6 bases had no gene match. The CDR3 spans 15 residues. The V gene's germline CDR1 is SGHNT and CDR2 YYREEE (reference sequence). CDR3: CASSRTGALQETQYF. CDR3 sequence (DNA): TGTGCCAGCAGCCGGACAGGGGCCCTACAAGAGACCCAGTACTTC. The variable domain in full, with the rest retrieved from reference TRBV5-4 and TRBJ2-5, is ETGVTQSPTHLIKTRGQQVTLRCSSQSGHNTVSWYQQALGQGPQFIFQYYREEENGRGNFPPRFSGLQFPNYSSELNVNALELDDSALYLCASSRTGALQETQYFGPGTRLLVL.

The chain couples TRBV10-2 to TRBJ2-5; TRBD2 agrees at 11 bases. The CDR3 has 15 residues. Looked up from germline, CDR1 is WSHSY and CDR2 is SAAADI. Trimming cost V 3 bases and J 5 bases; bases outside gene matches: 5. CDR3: CASSDSGGALETQYF. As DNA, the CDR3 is TGCGCCAGCAGTGATAGCGGGGGGGCCCTGGAGACCCAGTACTTC.

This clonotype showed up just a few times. The CDR3 loop is CASTGSLSSGNTIYF. In DNA form, the CDR3 reads TGTGCCAGCACGGGGTCCCTAAGCTCTGGAAACACCATATATTTT. The chain combines TRBV6-1 with TRBJ1-3, with D unresolved. V was clipped by 7 bases and J by 0 bases, with 13 bases between them. Germline CDR1 and CDR2: MNHNS and SASEGT. The CDR3 has 15 residues.

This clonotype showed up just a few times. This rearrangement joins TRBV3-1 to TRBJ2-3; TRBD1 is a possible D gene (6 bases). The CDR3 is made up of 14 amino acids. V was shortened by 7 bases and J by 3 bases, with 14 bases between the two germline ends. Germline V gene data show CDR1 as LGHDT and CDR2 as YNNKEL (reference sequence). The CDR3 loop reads CASNQGLGTDTQYF. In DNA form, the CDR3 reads TGTGCCAGCAACCAGGGGCTAGGTACAGATACGCAGTATTTT.

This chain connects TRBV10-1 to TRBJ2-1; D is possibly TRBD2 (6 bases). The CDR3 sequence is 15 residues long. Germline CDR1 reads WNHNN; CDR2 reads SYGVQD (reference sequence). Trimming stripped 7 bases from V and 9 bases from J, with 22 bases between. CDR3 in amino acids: CASTEPGRIGGEQFF. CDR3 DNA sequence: TGCGCCAGCACCGAGCCAGGGAGGATAGGCGGTGAGCAGTTCTTC.

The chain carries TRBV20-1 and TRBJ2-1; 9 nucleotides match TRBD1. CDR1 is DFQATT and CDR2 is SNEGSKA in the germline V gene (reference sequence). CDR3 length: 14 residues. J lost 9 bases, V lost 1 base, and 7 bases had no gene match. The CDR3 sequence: CSARAQQGAGEQFF. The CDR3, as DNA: TGCAGTGCTAGAGCCCAACAGGGGGCCGGTGAGCAGTTCTTC.

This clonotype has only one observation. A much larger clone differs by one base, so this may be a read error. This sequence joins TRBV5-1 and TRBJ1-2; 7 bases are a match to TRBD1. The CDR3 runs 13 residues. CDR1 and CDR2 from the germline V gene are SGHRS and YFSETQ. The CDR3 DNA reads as TGCGTCAGCAGCCTGACAGGGTGGTATGGCTACACCTTC. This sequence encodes CVSSLTGWYGYTF. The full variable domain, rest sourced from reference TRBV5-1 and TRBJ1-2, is KAGVTQTPRYLIKTRGQQVTLSCSPISGHRSVSWYQQTPGQGLQFLFEYFSETQRNKGNFPGRFSGRQFSNSRSEMNVSTLELGDSALYLCVSSLTGWYGYTFGSGTRLTVV.

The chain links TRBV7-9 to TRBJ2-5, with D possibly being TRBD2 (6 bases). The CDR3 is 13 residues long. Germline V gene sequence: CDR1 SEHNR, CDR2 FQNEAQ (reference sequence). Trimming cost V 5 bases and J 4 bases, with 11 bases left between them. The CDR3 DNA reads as TGTGCCAGCAGCCCGGGACTTCGAGAGACCCAGTACTTC. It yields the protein CASSPGLRETQYF.

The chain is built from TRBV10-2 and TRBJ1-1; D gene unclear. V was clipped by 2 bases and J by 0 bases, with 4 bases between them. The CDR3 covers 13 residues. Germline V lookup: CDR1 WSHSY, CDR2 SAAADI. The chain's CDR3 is CASSEDMNTEAFF. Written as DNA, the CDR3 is TGCGCCAGCAGTGAGGACATGAACACTGAAGCTTTCTTT.

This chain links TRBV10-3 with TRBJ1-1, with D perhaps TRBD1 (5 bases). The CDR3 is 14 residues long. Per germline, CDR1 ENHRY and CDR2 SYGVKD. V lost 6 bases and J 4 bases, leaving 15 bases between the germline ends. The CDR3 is CAISSRDSSTEAFF. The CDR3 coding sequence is TGTGCCATCAGCAGCCGGGACTCGTCCACTGAAGCTTTCTTT.

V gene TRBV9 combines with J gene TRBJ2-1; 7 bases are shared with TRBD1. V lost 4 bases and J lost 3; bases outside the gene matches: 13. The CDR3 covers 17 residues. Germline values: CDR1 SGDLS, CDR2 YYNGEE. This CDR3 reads CASSRRQGLQLYNEQFF. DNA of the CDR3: TGTGCCAGCAGCCGACGACAGGGTCTCCAACTCTACAATGAGCAGTTCTTC.

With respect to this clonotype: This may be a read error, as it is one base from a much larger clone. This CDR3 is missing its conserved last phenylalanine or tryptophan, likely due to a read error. In DNA, the CDR3 is TGTGCCAGCAGTGAGGAGTTGGGATTCAGCTACGAGCAGTACTCC. This gives the protein CASSEELGFSYEQYS. The chain recombines TRBV6-1 with TRBJ2-7, with D hard to call. The germline gives CDR1 MNHNS, CDR2 SASEGT. The CDR3 loop spans 15 amino acids. The V and J ends lost 3 bases and 3 bases respectively, with 15 bases between them.

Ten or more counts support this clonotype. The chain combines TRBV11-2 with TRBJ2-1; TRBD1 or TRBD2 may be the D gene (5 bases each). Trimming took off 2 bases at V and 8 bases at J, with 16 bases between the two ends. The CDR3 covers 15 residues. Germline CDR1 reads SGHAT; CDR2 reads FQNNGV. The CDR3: CASSLSGRVGDEQFF. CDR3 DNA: TGTGCCAGCAGCTTATCTGGCAGGGTCGGGGATGAGCAGTTCTTC.

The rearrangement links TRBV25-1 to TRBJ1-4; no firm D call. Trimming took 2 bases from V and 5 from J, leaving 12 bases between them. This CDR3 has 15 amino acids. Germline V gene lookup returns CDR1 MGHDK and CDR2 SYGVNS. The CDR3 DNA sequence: TGTGCCAGCAGTGAAGTCGGGATCGGGAATGAAAAACTGTTTTTT. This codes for CASSEVGIGNEKLFF.

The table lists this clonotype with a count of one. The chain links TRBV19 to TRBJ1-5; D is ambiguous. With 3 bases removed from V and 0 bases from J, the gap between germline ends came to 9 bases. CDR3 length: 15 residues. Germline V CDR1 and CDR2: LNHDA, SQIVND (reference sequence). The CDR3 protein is CASSIGRNSNQPQHF. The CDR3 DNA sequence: TGTGCCAGTAGTATTGGGCGGAATAGCAATCAGCCCCAGCATTTT.

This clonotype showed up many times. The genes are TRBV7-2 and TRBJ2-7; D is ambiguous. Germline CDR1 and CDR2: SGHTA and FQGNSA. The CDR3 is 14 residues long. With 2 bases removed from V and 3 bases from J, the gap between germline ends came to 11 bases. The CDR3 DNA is TGTGCCAGCAGCTTAAGCCCCGTAGACTACGAGCAGTACTTC. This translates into CASSLSPVDYEQYF.

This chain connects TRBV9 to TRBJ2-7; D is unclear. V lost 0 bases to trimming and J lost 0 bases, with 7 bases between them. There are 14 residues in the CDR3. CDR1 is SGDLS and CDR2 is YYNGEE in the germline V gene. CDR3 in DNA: TGTGCCAGCAGCGTAGATCACAGCTCCTACGAGCAGTACTTC. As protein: CASSVDHSSYEQYF.

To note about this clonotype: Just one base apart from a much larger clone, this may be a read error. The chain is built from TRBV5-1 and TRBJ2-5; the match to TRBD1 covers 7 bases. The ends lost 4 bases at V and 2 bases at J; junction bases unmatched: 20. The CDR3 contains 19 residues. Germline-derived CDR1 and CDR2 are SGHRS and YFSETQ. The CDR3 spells CASSPKVAPGQLPQETQYF. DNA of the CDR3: TGCGCCAGCAGCCCAAAAGTGGCTCCGGGACAGCTACCACAAGAGACCCAGTACTTC. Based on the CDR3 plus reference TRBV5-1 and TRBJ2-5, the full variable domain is KAGVTQTPRYLIKTRGQQVTLSCSPISGHRSVSWYQQTPGQGLQFLFEYFSETQRNKGNFPGRFSGRQFSNSRSEMNVSTLELGDSALYLCASSPKVAPGQLPQETQYFGPGTRLLVL.

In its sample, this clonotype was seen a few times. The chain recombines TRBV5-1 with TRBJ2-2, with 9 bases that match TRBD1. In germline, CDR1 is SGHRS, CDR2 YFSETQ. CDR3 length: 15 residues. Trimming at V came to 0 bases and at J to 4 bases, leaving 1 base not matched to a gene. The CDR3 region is CASSLDRGLTGELFF. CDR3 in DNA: TGCGCCAGCAGCTTGGACAGGGGGCTCACCGGGGAGCTGTTTTTT.

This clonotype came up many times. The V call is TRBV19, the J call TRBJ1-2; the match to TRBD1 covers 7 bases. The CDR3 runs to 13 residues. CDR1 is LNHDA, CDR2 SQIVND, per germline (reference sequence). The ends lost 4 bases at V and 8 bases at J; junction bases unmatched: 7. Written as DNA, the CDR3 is TGTGCCAGTAGTACAGGGGGAGTTCTGGGCTACACCTTC. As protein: CASSTGGVLGYTF.

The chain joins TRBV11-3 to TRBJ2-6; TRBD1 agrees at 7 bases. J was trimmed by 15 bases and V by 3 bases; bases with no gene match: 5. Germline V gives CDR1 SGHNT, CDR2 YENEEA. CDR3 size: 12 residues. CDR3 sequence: CASSLRDSSLTF. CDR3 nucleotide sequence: TGTGCCAGCAGCTTGAGGGACAGTTCCCTGACTTTC.

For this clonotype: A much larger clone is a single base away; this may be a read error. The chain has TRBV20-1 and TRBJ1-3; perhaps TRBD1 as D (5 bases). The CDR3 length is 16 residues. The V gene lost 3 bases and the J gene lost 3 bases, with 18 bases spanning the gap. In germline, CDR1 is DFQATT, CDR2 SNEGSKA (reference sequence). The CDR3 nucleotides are TGCAGTGCTAGCGATAGTGGGCCAGGGCTTGGAAACACCATATATTTT. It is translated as CSASDSGPGLGNTIYF.

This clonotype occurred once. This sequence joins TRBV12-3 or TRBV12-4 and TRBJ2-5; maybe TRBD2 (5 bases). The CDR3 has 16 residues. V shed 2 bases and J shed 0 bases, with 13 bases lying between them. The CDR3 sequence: CASSLSSRADQETQYF. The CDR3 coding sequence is TGTGCCAGCAGTTTAAGTAGCAGAGCGGACCAAGAGACCCAGTACTTC.

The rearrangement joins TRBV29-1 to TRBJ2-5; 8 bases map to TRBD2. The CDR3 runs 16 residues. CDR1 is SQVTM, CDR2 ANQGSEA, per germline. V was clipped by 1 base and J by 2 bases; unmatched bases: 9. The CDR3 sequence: CSVEGWSGSVQETQYF. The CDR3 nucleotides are TGCAGCGTTGAAGGGTGGAGCGGGAGTGTTCAAGAGACCCAGTACTTC.

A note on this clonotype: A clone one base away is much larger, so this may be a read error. CDR3: CASSSGRYEAFF. In DNA form, the CDR3 reads TGTGCCAGCAGCTCGGGGAGATATGAAGCTTTCTTT. The genes are TRBV5-3 and TRBJ1-1; the D is unclear. TRBV5-3 is sorted into the ORF group, with uncertain function. There are 12 residues in the CDR3.

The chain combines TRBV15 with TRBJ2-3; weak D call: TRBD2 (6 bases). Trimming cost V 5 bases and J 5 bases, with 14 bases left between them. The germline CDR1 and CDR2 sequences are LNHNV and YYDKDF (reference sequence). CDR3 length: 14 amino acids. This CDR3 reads CATSLEGLVDTQYF. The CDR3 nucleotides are TGTGCCACCAGCTTGGAGGGGTTGGTAGATACGCAGTATTTT. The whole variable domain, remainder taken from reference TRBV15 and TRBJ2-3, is DAMVIQNPRYQVTQFGKPVTLSCSQTLNHNVMYWYQQKSSQAPKLLFHYYDKDFNNEADTPDNFQSRRPNTSFCFLDIRSPGLGDTAMYLCATSLEGLVDTQYFGPGTRLTVL.

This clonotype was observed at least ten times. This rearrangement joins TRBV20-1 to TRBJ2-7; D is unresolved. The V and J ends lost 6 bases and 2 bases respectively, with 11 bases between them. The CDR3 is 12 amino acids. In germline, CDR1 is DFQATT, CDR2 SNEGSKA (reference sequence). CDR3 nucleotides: TGCAGTGCGGTCCGGGTTCCCTACGAGCAGTACTTC. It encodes CSAVRVPYEQYF.